This T cell receptor (beta chain) came from a study of blood T cell repertoires in COVID-19. Study overall: Acute and convalescent COVID-19 samples came from the United States, Italy and Spain. T cells, B-cell-depleted T cells, or PBMCs supplied cDNA or gDNA.

The CDR3 totals 14 residues. The V and J ends lost 8 bases and 0 bases respectively, with 8 bases between them. The germline V gene has CDR1 MNHEY and CDR2 SVGAGI. As originally analysed: Cell counts per sample came from amplifying reference gene primers. Clones were read by immunoSEQ multiplex PCR, and TCRdb kept only the in-frame ones, dropping some. V and J calls and clone size are copied from that table; D and trimming were computed from the DNA. The sample holds approximately 100,000 clones; approximately 85% are singletons and the top ten take around 12%. Specimen: peripheral blood. This chain links TRBV6-5 with TRBJ2-6, with unresolved D. The receptor was derived from a human donor in a cohort sampled during active COVID-19. This CDR3 is CASGGSSGANVLTF. In DNA, the CDR3 is TGTGCCAGCGGCGGCAGCTCTGGGGCCAACGTCCTGACTTTC.